This T cell receptor beta chain came from a study of shared clonotypes between healthy human individuals. Naive-designated CD8 cells lacked CD45RO, were positively enriched for CCR7, and omitted terminally differentiated effector memory CD45RA+ cells. None of the donors, who were healthy HIV-negative adults, had recently had acute infections or vaccinations. Adult Caucasians living in Nashville, Tennessee made up all of the donors. This clone showed up many times. Its antigen is unidentified. The CDR3 consists of 16 residues. The ends lost 0 bases at V and 7 bases at J; junction bases unmatched: 7. Per the germline V gene, CDR1 is LGHNA and CDR2 is YSLEER. Points from the study as a whole: In this cohort, only blood was sampled, and tissue repertoires likely differ.

Produced via immunoSEQ multiplex PCR; TCRdb's table is partial and in-frame only. In the table there are roughly 2.1 million clones, more than 85% of which are singletons. Sequencing was done on a sample of naive CD8+ T cells from PBMCs. The chain combines TRBV4-3 with TRBJ2-1; 9 bases line up with TRBD2. The clonotype was recovered from a man aged 18 to 30 in good health. Some clones in this sample may be carry-over from other donors' samples. The CDR3 protein is CASSQDSGSAGNEQFF. The DNA of the CDR3 is TGCGCCAGCAGCCAAGATAGCGGGAGCGCCGGAAATGAGCAGTTCTTC.